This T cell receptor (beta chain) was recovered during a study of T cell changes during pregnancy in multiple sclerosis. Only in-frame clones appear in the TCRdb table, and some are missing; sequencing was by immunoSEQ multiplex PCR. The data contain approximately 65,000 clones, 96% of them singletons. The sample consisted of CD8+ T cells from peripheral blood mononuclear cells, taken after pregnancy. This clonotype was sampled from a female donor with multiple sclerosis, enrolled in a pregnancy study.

The CDR3 coding sequence is TGTGCCAGCTCACGGTATCTAACAGGGGAGGAGCCCCAGCATTTT. Its protein product is CASSRYLTGEEPQHF. The V call is TRBV18, the J call TRBJ1-5, with 7 bases fitting TRBD1. After removal of 4 bases from V and 8 bases from J, the junction contained 11 bases not matched to a gene. CDR3 length equals 15 residues. Per the germline V gene, CDR1 is KGHSH and CDR2 is LQKENI.